This paragraph covers one TCR beta chain sequence. Antigen specificity is unknown. This record comes from a study of post-analysis software for immune sequencing data. Study-level points and caveats: TRBV5-6, TRBV5-1 and TRBV20-1 were among 4 or 5 TRBV segments more frequent in patients than controls.

Unique molecular identifiers were present in the TCR beta cDNA libraries. TCRdb fed the PCR reads into MiXCR, producing one record per CDR3 protein. The data contain about 500,000 distinct CDR3 sequences, around 40% of them singletons. Trimming removed 3 bases at V and 5 bases at J, with 4 bases between. This CDR3 region has 11 residues. Germline V gives CDR1 SEHNR, CDR2 FQNEAQ (reference sequence). Sequencing input: blood. The TCR sequence derives from a girl aged 10 to 17 with multiple sclerosis. V usage is TRBV7-9 and J usage is TRBJ1-2, with D unclear. CDR3 DNA: TGTGCCAGCAGCTTTGAATATGGCTACACCTTC. It specifies CASSFEYGYTF.